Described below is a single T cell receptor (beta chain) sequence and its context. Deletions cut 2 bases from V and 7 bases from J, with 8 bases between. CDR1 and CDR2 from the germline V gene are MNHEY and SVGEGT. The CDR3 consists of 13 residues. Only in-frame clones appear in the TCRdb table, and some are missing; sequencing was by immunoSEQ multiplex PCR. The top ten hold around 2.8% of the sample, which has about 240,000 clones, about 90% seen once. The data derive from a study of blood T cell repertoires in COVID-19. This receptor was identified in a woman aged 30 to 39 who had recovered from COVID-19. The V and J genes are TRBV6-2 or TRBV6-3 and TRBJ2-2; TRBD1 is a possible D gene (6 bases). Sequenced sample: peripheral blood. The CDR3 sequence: CASSYRGIGELFF. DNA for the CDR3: TGTGCCAGCAGTTACAGGGGGATCGGGGAGCTGTTTTTT.